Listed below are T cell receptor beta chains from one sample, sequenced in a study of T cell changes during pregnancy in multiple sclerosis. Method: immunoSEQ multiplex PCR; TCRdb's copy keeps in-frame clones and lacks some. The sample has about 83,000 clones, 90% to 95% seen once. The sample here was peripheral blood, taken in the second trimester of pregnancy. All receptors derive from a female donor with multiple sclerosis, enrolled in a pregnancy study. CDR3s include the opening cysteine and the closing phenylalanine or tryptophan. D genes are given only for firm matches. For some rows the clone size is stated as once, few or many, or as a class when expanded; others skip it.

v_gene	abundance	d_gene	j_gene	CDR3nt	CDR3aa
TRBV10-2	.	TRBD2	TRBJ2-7	TGCGCCAGCAGTGTCATAGCGGGGGCCTACGAGCAGTACTTC	CASSVIAGAYEQYF
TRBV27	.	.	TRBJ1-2	TGTGCCAGCAGCCAAACCCCGAGGGAAGGTGGCTACACCTTC	CASSQTPREGGYTF
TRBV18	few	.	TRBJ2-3	TGTGCCAGCTCACCACGGGGCAGGACGGCAGATACGCAGTATTTT	CASSPRGRTADTQYF